What follows are 8 T cell receptor beta chains derived from one specimen sequenced in a study of blood T cells in healthy people across ages. Combining a sample-barcoded 5' primer with a J-beta primer mix, a second PCR ran for 7 to 11 cycles. TCRdb processed the 5' RACE reads anew with MiXCR; each CDR3 protein has one entry. The sample shows about 1.7 million distinct CDR3 sequences, over 25% of them seen only once. Sequences were obtained from blood. Receptors were obtained from a woman younger than 45 in good health.

V gene TRBV28 combines with J gene TRBJ2-2; a weak D match, TRBD2 (6 bases). The CDR3 has 16 residues. Per germline, CDR1 MDHEN and CDR2 SYDVKM. Trimming removed 6 bases from V and 6 bases from J, with 20 bases in between. DNA of the CDR3: TGTGCCAGCAGCCCTGGAGGGGCAGGCGTTCCCGGGGAGCTGTTTTTT. Residues: CASSPGGAGVPGELFF. The full variable domain, its missing parts supplied by reference TRBV28 and TRBJ2-2, is DVKVTQSSRYLVKRTGEKVFLECVQDMDHENMFWYRQDPGLGLRLIYFSYDVKMKEKGDIPEGYSVSREKKERFSLILESASTNQTSMYLCASSPGGAGVPGELFFGEGSRLTVL.

This clonotype was found many times. The chain combines TRBV6-5 with TRBJ2-5, with D possibly TRBD2 on 6 matching bases. CDR1 is MNHEY, CDR2 SVGAGI, per germline. The CDR3 contains 11 residues. Between the trimmed V and J ends, which lost 6 bases and 7 bases, there was a span of 9 bases. In DNA form, the CDR3 reads TGTGCCAGCAGGCGGGGAGGGACCCAGTACTTC. Amino acid sequence: CASRRGGTQYF.

Notes on this clonotype: A read error may be the cause here, since a much bigger clone is one base away. The rearrangement links TRBV12-5 to TRBJ2-5; 8 bases agree with TRBD1. The CDR3 length is 17 residues. Germline values: CDR1 LGHNT, CDR2 FRNRAP. V shed 6 bases and J 11 bases; nucleotides not matched to a gene: 23. CDR3 DNA: TGTGCTAGTGGCACCGACAGGGGTCGGGAGCCCTACAATGAGCAGTACTTC. Translating it yields CASGTDRGREPYNEQYF.

This clonotype was seen a few times. The V and J genes are TRBV4-1 and TRBJ2-2, with D hard to call. Germline CDR1 MGHRA, CDR2 YSYEKL. The CDR3 spans 14 residues. V lost 1 base to trimming and J lost 4 bases, with 7 bases between them. The chain's CDR3 is CASSQGSITGELFF. The CDR3 DNA reads TGCGCCAGCAGCCAAGGCAGTATCACCGGGGAGCTGTTTTTT.

As regards this clonotype: The junction does not match germline at one end; this may be a read error. The chain has TRBV5-1 and TRBJ1-4; D gene unclear. The CDR3 runs 14 residues. Germline CDR1 reads SGHRS; CDR2 reads YFSETQ. CDR3 sequence (DNA): TGCGCCAGCAGCTTGAATCCGCGGGGTGAAGAACTGTTTTTT. Amino acids: CASSLNPRGEELFF.

This clonotype was seen ten or more times. This CDR3 reads CASSPMGGTDGQETQYF. Written as DNA, the CDR3 is TGTGCCAGCAGCCCCATGGGGGGAACCGATGGCCAAGAGACCCAGTACTTC. The gene calls are TRBV9 and TRBJ2-5, with TRBD2 as a possible D gene (6 bases). This CDR3 is built from 17 residues. Germline V gene data show CDR1 as SGDLS and CDR2 as YYNGEE. Trimming stripped 4 bases from V and 1 base from J, with 20 bases between.

This clonotype has just a few counts. The V and J genes are TRBV7-3 and TRBJ2-2; TRBD2 might be the D (7 bases). In germline, CDR1 is SGHTA, CDR2 FQGTGA. The CDR3 consists of 14 residues. The germline V and J ends were trimmed by 6 bases and 4 bases, with 12 bases remaining between them. DNA of the CDR3: TGTGCCAGCAGAGGGGGGGCGCCCACCGGGGAGCTGTTTTTT. Protein product: CASRGGAPTGELFF.

J is TRBJ2-4 and V is TRBV20-1, with 10 nucleotides matching TRBD1. V was clipped by 5 bases and J by 8 bases; unmatched bases: 6. The CDR3 contains 13 residues. In germline, CDR1 is DFQATT, CDR2 SNEGSKA (reference sequence). The CDR3 loop is CSADGTGADIQYF. CDR3 DNA: TGCAGTGCTGATGGGACAGGGGCGGACATTCAGTACTTC.